The clone carrying this TCR beta chain was found a few times. These data come from a study of blood T cell repertoires in COVID-19. Profiled with immunoSEQ multiplex PCR; TCRdb holds only in-frame clones, not every one. The repertoire holds 250,000 or so clones, with under 90% as singletons. This clonotype was sampled from a man aged 35 to 55 who had recovered from COVID-19. Sequencing was done on a sample of PBMCs or T cells enriched from blood (not recorded which).

The CDR3 protein is CASRTGDTGELFF. The CDR3 bases are TGTGCCAGCAGGACAGGGGACACCGGGGAGCTGTTTTTT. This sequence joins TRBV6-4 and TRBJ2-2; 8 bases fit TRBD1. The CDR3 covers 13 residues. From germline, CDR1 is MRHNA and CDR2 SNTAGT. With V trimmed by 6 bases and J by 3 bases, 0 bases remained unmatched.